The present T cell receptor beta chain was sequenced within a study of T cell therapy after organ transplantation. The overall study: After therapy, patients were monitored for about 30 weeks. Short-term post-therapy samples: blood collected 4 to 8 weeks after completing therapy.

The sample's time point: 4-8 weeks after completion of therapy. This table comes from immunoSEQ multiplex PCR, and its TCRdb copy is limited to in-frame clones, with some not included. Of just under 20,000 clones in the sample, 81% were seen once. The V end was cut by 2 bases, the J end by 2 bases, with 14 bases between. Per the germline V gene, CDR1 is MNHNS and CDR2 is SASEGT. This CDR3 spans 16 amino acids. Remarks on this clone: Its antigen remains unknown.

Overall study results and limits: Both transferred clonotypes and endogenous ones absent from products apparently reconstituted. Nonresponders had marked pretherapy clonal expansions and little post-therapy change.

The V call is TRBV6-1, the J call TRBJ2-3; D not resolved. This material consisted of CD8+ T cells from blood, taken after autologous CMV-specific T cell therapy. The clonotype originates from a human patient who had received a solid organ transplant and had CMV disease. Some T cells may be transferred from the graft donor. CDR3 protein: CASSESLVPVTDTQYF. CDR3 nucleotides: TGTGCCAGCAGTGAATCGTTAGTTCCTGTCACAGATACGCAGTATTTT.